This T cell receptor beta chain was profiled in a study of T cells in localized non-small cell lung cancer. Findings and caveats of the study: Median detection of top 100 tumor clones in adjacent lung was about 60 clones. Longer overall survival accompanied higher blood T cell density. Uninvolved adjacent lung, not tumor, had the highest T cell clonality.

With respect to this clone: The antigen remains undetermined.

This table comes from immunoSEQ multiplex PCR, and its TCRdb copy is limited to in-frame clones, with some not included. The repertoire holds some 66,000 clones, with approximately 84% as singletons. The germline CDR1 and CDR2 sequences are MNHNS and SASEGT. The CDR3 runs to 13 residues. V dropped 4 bases and J dropped 5 bases, with 10 bases sitting between them. The origin of this receptor is a female donor over 55 with stage I lung adenocarcinoma. This chain uses TRBV6-1 with TRBJ2-3, with D perhaps TRBD1 (5 bases). Material: peripheral blood, obtained before any cancer treatment. The CDR3 coding sequence is TGTGCCAGCAGTGTGACAGTAAAAGATACGCAGTATTTT. Translated: CASSVTVKDTQYF.